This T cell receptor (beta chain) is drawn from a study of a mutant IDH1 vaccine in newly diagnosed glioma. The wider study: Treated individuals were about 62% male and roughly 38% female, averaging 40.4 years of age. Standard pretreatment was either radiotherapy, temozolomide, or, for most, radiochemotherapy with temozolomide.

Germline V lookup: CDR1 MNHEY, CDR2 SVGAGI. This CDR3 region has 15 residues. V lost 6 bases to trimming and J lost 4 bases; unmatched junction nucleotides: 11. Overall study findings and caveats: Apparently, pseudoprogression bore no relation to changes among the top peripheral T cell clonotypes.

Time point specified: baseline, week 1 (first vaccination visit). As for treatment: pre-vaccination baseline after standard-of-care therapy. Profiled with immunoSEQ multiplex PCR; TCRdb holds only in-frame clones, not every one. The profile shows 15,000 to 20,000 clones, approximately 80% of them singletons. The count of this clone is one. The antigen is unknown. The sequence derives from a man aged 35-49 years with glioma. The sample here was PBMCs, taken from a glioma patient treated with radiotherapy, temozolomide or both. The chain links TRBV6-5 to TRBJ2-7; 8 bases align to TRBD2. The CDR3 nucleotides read TGTGCCAGCAGCCAGCCCGGACTAGCTCGTTACGAGCAGTACTTC. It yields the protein CASSQPGLARYEQYF.